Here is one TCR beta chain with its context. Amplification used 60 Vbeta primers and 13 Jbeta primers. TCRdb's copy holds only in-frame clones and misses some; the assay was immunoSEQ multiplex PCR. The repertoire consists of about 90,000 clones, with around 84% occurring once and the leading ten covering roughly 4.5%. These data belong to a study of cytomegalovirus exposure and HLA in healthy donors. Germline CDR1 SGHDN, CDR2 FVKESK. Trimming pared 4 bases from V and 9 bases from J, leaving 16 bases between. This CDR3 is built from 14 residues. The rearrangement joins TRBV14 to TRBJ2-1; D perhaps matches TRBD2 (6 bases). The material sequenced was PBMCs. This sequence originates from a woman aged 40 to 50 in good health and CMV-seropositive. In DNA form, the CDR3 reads TGTGCCAGCAGCCGCGGGCTAGCGTTCAGTGAGCAGTTCTTC. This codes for CASSRGLAFSEQFF. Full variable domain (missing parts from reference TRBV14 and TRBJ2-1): EAGVTQFPSHSVIEKGQTVTLRCDPISGHDNLYWYRRVMGKEIKFLLHFVKESKQDESGMPNNRFLAERTGGTYSTLKVQPAELEDSGVYFCASSRGLAFSEQFFGPGTRLTVL.